This T cell receptor beta chain originates from a study of OX40 agonist ivuxolimab in advanced cancers. Turning to the study itself: Patients got intravenous ivuxolimab at 0.01 to 10 mg/kg every 2 weeks.

The repertoire was sequenced with immunoSEQ multiplex PCR; TCRdb's copy has only in-frame clones and lacks some. The sample lists about 59,000 clones; 80% to 90% were seen once. The V and J ends lost 5 bases and 0 bases respectively, with 7 bases between them. The CDR3 runs 13 residues. Germline loops: CDR1 LNHDA, CDR2 SQIVND (reference sequence). Specimen: CD4+ or CD8+ T cells sorted from blood, collected in a trial of the OX40 agonist ivuxolimab. The chain combines TRBV19 with TRBJ1-1, with D unresolved. This receptor was obtained from an adult with an advanced solid tumor such as melanoma, head and neck, liver or kidney cancer. The CDR3 DNA sequence: TGTGCCAGTAGTCAGAATCTGAACACTGAAGCTTTCTTT. Its translation: CASSQNLNTEAFF.